This T cell receptor (beta chain) emerged from a study of shared clonotypes between healthy human individuals. CDR1 MDHEN and CDR2 SYDVKM come from the germline V gene. The V segment lost 6 bases and the J segment 5 bases; nucleotides outside the gene matches: 1. The CDR3 runs 14 residues. Some clones are missing from TCRdb's copy, which holds only in-frame ones; the method was immunoSEQ multiplex PCR. The sample has some 450,000 clones, roughly 80% seen once. The V gene is TRBV28, the J gene TRBJ2-5, with 15 bases aligning to TRBD2. The sample comprised PBMCs. The sequence was obtained from a woman aged 40 to 49 in good health. Some clones in this sample may be carry-over from other donors' samples. The CDR3 loop is CASSGLAGGETQYF. In nucleotides, the CDR3 is TGTGCCAGCAGCGGACTAGCGGGAGGGGAGACCCAGTACTTC. Variable domain in full (rest from reference TRBV28 and TRBJ2-5): DVKVTQSSRYLVKRTGEKVFLECVQDMDHENMFWYRQDPGLGLRLIYFSYDVKMKEKGDIPEGYSVSREKKERFSLILESASTNQTSMYLCASSGLAGGETQYFGPGTRLLVL.